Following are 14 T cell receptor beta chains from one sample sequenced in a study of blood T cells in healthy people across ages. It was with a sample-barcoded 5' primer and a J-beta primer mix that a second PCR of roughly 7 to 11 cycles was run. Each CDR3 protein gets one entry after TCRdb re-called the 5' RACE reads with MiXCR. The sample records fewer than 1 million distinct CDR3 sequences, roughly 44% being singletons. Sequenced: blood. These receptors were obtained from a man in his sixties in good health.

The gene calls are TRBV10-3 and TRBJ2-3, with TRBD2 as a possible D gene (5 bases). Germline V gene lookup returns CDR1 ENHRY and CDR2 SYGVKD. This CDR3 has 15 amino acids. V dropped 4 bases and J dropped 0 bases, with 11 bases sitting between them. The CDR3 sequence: CAISGPGTSTDTQYF. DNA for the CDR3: TGTGCCATCAGTGGCCCGGGAACTAGCACAGATACGCAGTATTTT.

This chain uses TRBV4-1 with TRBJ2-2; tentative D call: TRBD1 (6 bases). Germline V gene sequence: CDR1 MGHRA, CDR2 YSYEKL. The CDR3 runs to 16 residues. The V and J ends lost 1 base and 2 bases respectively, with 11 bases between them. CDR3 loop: CASSQATGPNTGELFF. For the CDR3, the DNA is TGCGCCAGCAGCCAAGCTACAGGGCCCAACACCGGGGAGCTGTTTTTT.

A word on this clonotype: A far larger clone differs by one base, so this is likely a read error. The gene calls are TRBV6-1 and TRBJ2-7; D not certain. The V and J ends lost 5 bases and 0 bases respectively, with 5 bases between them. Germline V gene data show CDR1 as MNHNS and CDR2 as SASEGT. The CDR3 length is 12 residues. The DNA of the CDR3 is TGTGCCAGCAGTCCCTACTCCTACGAGCAGTACTTC. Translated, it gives CASSPYSYEQYF.

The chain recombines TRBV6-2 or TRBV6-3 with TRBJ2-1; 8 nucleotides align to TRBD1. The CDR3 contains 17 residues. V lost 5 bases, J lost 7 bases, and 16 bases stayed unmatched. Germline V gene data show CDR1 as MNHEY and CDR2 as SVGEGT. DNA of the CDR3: TGTGCCAGCAGTAGCTCCCTGGACAGGGTTCGTGGAAATGAGCAGTTCTTC. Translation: CASSSSLDRVRGNEQFF.

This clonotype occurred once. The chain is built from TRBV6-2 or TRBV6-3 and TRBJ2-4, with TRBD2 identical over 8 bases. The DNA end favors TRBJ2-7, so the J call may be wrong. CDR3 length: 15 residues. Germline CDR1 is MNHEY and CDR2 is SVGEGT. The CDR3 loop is CASRITRGGLNEQYF. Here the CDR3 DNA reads TGTGCCAGCAGGATAACTCGGGGGGGCCTGAACGAGCAGTACTTC.

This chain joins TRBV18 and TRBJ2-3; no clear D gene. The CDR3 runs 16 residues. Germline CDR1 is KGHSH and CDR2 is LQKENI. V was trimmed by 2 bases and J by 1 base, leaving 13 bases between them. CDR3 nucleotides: TGTGCCAGCTCACCAGCTCAGACCATGGGCACAGATACGCAGTATTTT. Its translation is CASSPAQTMGTDTQYF.

The CDR3 DNA is TGTGCCAGCAGTGTCAGGGGATCAACAGATACGCAGTATTTT. Translating it yields CASSVRGSTDTQYF. The chain is built from TRBV12-3 or TRBV12-4 and TRBJ2-3; D possibly corresponds to TRBD1 (6 bases). The V end lost 5 bases, the J end lost 3 bases, and 12 bases lay between the germline ends. This CDR3 comprises 14 residues.

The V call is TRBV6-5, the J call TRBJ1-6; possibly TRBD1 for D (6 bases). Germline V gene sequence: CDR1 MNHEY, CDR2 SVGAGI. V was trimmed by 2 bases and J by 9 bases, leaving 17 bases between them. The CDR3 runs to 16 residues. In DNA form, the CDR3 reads TGTGCCAGCAGTTACGCCTCAGGGGCGCGTGGTTCACCCCTCCACTTT. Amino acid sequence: CASSYASGARGSPLHF.

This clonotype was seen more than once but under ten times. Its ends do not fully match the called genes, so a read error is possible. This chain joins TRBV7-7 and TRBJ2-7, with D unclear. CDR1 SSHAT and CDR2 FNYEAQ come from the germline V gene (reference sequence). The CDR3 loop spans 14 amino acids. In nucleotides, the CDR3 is TGTGCTAGCAGCTTGGAGCCACCCATCTACGAGCAGTACTTC. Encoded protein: CASSLEPPIYEQYF.

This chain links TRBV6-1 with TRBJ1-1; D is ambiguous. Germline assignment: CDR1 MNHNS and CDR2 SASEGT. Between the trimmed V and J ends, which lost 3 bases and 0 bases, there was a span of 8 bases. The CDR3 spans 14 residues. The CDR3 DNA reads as TGTGCCAGCAGTGAGGGCAATCTGAACACTGAAGCTTTCTTT. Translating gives CASSEGNLNTEAFF.

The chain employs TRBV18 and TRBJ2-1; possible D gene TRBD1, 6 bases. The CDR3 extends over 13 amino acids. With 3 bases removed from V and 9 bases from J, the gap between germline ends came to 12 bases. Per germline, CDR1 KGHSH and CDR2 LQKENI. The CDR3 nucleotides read TGTGCCAGCTCACCGACAGGTTCGGGTGAGCAGTTCTTC. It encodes CASSPTGSGEQFF.

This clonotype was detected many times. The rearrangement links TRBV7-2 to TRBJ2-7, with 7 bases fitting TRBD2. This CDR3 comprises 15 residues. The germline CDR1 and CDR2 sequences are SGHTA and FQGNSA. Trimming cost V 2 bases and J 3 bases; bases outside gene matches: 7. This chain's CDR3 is CASSLMGQRDYEQYF. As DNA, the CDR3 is TGTGCCAGCAGCTTAATGGGGCAGCGGGACTACGAGCAGTACTTC. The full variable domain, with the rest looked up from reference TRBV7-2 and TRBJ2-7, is GAGVSQSPSNKVTEKGKDVELRCDPISGHTALYWYRQSLGQGLEFLIYFQGNSAPDKSGLPSDRFSAERTGGSVSTLTIQRTQQEDSAVYLCASSLMGQRDYEQYFGPGTRLTVT.

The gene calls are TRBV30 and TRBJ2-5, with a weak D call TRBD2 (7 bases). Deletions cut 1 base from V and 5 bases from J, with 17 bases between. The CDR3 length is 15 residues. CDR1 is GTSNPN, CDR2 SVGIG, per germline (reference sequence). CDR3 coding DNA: TGTGCCTGGAGTGCTAGGAGGGGGAGGGATGAGACCCAGTACTTC. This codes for CAWSARRGRDETQYF.

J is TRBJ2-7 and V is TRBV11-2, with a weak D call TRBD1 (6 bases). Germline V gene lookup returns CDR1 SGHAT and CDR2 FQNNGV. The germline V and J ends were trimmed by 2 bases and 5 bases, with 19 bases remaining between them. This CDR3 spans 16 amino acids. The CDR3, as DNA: TGTGCCAGCAGCTTATCCGTAGACAGGTATGACCACGAGCAGTACTTC. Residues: CASSLSVDRYDHEQYF.